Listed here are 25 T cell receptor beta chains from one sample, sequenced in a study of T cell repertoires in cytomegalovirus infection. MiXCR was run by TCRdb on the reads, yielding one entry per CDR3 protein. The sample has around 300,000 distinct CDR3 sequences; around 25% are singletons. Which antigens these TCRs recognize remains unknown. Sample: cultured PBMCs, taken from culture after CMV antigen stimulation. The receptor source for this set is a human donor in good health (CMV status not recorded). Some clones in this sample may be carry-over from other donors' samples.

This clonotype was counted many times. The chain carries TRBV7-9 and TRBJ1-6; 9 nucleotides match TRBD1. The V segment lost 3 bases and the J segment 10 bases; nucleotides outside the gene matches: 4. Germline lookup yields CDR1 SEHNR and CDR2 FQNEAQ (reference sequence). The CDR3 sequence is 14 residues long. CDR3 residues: CASSLGTGWSPLHF. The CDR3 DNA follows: TGTGCCAGCAGCTTGGGGACAGGGTGGTCACCCCTCCACTTT.

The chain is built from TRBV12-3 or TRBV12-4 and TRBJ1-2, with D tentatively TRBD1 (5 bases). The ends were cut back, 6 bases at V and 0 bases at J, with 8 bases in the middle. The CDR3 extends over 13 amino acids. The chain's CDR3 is CASRPGANYGYTF. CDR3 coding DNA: TGTGCCAGCAGGCCGGGGGCTAACTATGGCTACACCTTC.

CDR3 sequence (DNA): TGTGCCAGCAGTGGGTCCAGGGGGGACACCGGGGAGCTGTTTTTT. Its protein product is CASSGSRGDTGELFF. The chain is built from TRBV12-3 or TRBV12-4 and TRBJ2-2; D is possibly TRBD1 (7 bases). The CDR3 extends over 15 amino acids. V lost 5 bases and J 3 bases, leaving 13 bases between the germline ends.

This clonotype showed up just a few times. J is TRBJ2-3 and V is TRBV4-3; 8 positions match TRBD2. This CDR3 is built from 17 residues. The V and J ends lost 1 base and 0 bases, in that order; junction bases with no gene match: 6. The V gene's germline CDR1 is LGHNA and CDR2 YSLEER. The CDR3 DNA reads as TGCGCCAGCAGCCAAGGGACTAGCAGATCTAGCACAGATACGCAGTATTTT. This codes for CASSQGTSRSSTDTQYF.

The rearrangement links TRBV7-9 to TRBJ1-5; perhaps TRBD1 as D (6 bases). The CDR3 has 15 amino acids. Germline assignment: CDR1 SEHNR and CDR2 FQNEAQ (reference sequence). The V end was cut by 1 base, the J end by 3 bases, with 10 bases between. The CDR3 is CASSLDRAVNQPQHF. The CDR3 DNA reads TGTGCCAGCAGCTTAGACAGGGCGGTCAATCAGCCCCAGCATTTT.

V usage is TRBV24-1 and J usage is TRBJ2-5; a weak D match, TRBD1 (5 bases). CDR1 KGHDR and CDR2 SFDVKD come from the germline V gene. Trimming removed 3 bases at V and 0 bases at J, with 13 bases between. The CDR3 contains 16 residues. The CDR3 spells CATSDLLQEHQETQYF. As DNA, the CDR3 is TGTGCCACCAGTGATCTGTTACAGGAGCACCAAGAGACCCAGTACTTC.

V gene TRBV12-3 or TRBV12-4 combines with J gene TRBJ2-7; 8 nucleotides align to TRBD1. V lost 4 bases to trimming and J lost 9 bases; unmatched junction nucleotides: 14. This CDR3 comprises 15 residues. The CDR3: CASSWLQGAGHGQYF. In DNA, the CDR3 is TGTGCCAGCAGTTGGCTTCAGGGGGCAGGACACGGGCAGTACTTC.

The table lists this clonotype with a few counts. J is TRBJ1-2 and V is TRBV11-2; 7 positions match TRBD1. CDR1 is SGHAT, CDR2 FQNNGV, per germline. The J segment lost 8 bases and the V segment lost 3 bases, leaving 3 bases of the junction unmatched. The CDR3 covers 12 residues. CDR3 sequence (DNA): TGTGCCAGCAGCTTTGAGGGGGCCGGCTACACCTTC. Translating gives CASSFEGAGYTF.

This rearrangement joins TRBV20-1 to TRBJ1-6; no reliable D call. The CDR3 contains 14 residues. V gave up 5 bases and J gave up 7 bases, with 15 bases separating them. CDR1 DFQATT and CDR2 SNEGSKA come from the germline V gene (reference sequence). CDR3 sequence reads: CSALPGPRNSPLHF. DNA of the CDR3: TGCAGTGCTCTCCCAGGTCCTAGGAATTCACCCCTCCACTTT.

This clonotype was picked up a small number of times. In DNA, the CDR3 is TGTGCCAGCAGCCAGCGAGCGACAAGCACAGATACGCAGTATTTT. Translating gives CASSQRATSTDTQYF. The chain employs TRBV12-3 or TRBV12-4 and TRBJ2-3; D remains unclear. The length of the CDR3 is 15 residues. V lost 6 bases, J lost 0 bases, and 13 bases lay in between.

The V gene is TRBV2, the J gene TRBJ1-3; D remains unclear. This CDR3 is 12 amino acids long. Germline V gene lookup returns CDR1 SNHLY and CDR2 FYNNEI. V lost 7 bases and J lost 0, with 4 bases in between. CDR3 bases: TGTGCCAGCACGAGCTCTGGAAACACCATATATTTT. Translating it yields CASTSSGNTIYF.

The DNA of the CDR3 is TGTGCCAGAAGCGTGGAGGTCCGGGACATAAACTACGAGCAGTACGTC. This gives the protein CARSVEVRDINYEQYV. The chain uses TRBV5-3 and TRBJ2-7, with a possible D match to TRBD1 (6 bases). TRBV5-3 is noted as an ORF with a role that remains uncertain. This CDR3 has 16 amino acids. Trimming took 4 bases from V and 3 from J, leaving 20 bases between them.

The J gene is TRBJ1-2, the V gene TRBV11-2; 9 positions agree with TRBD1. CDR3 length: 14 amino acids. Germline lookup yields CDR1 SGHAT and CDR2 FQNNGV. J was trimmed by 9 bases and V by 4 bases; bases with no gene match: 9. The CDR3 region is CASSSVGTGYSYTF. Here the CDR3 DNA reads TGTGCCAGCAGCTCCGTCGGGACAGGGTACAGCTACACCTTC.

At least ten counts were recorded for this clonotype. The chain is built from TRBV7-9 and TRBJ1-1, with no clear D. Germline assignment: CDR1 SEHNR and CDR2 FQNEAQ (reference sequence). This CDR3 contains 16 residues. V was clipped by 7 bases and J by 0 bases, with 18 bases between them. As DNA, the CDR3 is TGTGCCAGCATCAAAACCACCACGGAGATGAACACTGAAGCTTTCTTT. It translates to CASIKTTTEMNTEAFF.

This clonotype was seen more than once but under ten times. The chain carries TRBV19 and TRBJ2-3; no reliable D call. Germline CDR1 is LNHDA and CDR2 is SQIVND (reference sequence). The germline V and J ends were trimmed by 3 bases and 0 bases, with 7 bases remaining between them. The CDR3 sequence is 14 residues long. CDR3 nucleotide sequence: TGTGCCAGTAGTATCAGCGCTAGCACAGATACGCAGTATTTT. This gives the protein CASSISASTDTQYF.

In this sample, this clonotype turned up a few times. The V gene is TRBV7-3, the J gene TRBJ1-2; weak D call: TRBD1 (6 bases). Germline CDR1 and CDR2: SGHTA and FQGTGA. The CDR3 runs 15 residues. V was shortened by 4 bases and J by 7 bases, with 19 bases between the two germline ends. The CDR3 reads CASSYNVAGDGGYTF. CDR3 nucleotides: TGTGCCAGCAGCTATAACGTAGCAGGGGATGGTGGCTACACCTTC.

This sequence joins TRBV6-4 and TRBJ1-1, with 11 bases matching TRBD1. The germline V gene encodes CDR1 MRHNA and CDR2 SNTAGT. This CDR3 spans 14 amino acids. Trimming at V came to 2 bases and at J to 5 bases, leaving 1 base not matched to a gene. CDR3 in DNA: TGTGCCAGCAGTGACGGGACAGGGGGGACTGAAGCTTTCTTT. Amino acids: CASSDGTGGTEAFF.

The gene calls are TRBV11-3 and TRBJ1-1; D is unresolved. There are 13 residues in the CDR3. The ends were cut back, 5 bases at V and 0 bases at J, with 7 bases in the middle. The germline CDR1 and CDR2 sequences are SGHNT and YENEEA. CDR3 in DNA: TGTGCCAGCAGCATGACGGTGAACACTGAAGCTTTCTTT. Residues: CASSMTVNTEAFF.

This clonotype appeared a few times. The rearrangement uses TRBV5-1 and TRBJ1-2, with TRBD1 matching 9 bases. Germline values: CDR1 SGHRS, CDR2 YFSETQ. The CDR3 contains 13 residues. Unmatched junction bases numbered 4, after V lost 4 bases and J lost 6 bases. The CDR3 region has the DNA TGCGCCAGCAGCCTACAGGGGGCAGATGGCTACACCTTC. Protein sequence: CASSLQGADGYTF. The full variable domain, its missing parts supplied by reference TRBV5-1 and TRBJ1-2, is KAGVTQTPRYLIKTRGQQVTLSCSPISGHRSVSWYQQTPGQGLQFLFEYFSETQRNKGNFPGRFSGRQFSNSRSEMNVSTLELGDSALYLCASSLQGADGYTFGSGTRLTVV.

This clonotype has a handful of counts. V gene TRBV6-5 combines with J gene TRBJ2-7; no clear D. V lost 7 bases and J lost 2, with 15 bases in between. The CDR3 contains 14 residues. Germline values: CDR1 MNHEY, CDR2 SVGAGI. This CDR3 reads CASTKSAGAYEQYF. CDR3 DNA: TGTGCCAGCACCAAGTCAGCCGGCGCCTACGAGCAGTACTTC.

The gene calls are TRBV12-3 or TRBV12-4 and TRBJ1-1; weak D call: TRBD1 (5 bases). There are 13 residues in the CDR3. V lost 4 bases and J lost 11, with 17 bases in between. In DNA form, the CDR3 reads TGTGCCAGCAGTTGGGACCCTCGGGGTCGGGCTTTCTTT. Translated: CASSWDPRGRAFF.

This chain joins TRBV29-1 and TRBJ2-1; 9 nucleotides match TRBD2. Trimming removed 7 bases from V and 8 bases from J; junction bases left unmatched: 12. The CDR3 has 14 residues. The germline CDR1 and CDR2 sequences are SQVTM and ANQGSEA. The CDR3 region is CSAEGREGVYEQFF. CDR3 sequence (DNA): TGCAGCGCAGAGGGGCGGGAGGGAGTATATGAGCAGTTCTTC.

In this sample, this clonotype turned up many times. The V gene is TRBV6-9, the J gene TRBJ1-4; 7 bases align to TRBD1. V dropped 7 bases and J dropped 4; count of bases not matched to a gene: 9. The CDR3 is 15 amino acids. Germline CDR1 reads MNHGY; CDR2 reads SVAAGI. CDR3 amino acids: CASTFLGQDNEKLFF. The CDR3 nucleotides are TGTGCCAGCACTTTTCTAGGACAGGATAATGAAAAACTGTTTTTT.

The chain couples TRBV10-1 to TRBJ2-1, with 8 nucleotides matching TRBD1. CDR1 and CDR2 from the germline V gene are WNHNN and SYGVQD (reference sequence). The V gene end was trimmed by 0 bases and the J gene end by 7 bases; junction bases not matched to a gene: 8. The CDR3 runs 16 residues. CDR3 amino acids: CASSESIRGRRNEQFF. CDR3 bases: TGCGCCAGCAGTGAGTCGATCAGGGGGCGCAGGAATGAGCAGTTCTTC.

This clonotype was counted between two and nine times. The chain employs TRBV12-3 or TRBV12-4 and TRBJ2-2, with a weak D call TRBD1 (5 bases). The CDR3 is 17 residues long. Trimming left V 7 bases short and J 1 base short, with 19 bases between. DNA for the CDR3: TGTGCCAGCACCTTCAACGTAGGGGCAAGGAACACCGGGGAGCTGTTTTTT. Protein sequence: CASTFNVGARNTGELFF.